This entry lists 16 T cell receptor beta chains sequenced from one sample in a study of PD-1 blockade in classical Hodgkin lymphoma. Sequencing was performed with immunoSEQ multiplex PCR; in TCRdb, only in-frame clones are kept and a portion is missing. The sample holds fewer than 6,500 clones; 70% to 85% are singletons and the top ten take around 40%. All trial patients relapsed after autologous stem cell transplantation. The sequencing here drew on peripheral blood mononuclear cells (PBMCs), taken at baseline. These receptors all come from a human donor with classical Hodgkin lymphoma.

The rearrangement joins TRBV20-1 to TRBJ2-1, with 7 bases aligning to TRBD2. Per the germline V gene, CDR1 is DFQATT and CDR2 is SNEGSKA (reference sequence). The CDR3 has 11 residues. CDR3 in amino acids: CGSGHGNEQFF. The CDR3 DNA is TGCGGTAGCGGGCATGGGAATGAGCAGTTCTTC.

Points on this clone: The sample contains more than one DNA sequence encoding this CDR3. This chain connects TRBV9 to TRBJ2-1; perhaps TRBD2 as D (5 bases). The V gene's germline CDR1 is SGDLS and CDR2 YYNGEE. There are 16 residues in the CDR3. The V gene lost 0 bases and the J gene lost 2 bases, with 12 bases spanning the gap. CDR3 protein: CASSVGGSGTYNEQFF. As DNA, the CDR3 is TGTGCCAGCAGCGTAGGTGGAAGCGGTACCTACAATGAGCAGTTCTTC.

The chain recombines TRBV5-1 with TRBJ1-2, with 7 bases identical to TRBD1. From germline, CDR1 is SGHRS and CDR2 YFSETQ. This CDR3 is 16 amino acids long. V shed 0 bases, J shed 5 bases, and the junction held 10 bases outside the gene matches. The CDR3 region has the DNA TGCGCCAGCAGCTTGGCCGTAGGGGGCGCGGGGTATGGCTACACCTTC. Protein product: CASSLAVGGAGYGYTF.

The rearrangement joins TRBV14 to TRBJ1-1; unclear D gene. This CDR3 comprises 14 residues. Trimming removed 1 base at V and 2 bases at J, with 8 bases between. Looked up from germline, CDR1 is SGHDN and CDR2 is FVKESK. CDR3 region: CASSQGARNTEAFF. The CDR3 DNA reads as TGTGCCAGCAGCCAAGGAGCAAGAAACACTGAAGCTTTCTTT.

The gene calls are TRBV28 and TRBJ2-1; TRBD2 might be the D (6 bases). Looked up from germline, CDR1 is MDHEN and CDR2 is SYDVKM. The CDR3 sequence is 14 residues long. Trimming removed 2 bases at V and 3 bases at J, with 8 bases between. CDR3 sequence (DNA): TGTGCCAGCAGTTTAGTGGACTACTACAATGAGCAGTTCTTC. This codes for CASSLVDYYNEQFF.

This rearrangement joins TRBV7-9 to TRBJ2-7; perhaps D is TRBD1 or TRBD2 (5 bases each). Germline values: CDR1 SEHNR, CDR2 FQNEAQ (reference sequence). The CDR3 loop spans 14 amino acids. V was clipped by 2 bases and J by 2 bases, with 10 bases between them. Here the CDR3 DNA reads TGTGCCAGCAGCTTACGGCAGGGACCCTACGAGCAGTACTTC. It specifies CASSLRQGPYEQYF.

This clone is classed as medium-sized (0.01 to 0.1%). The chain links TRBV13 to TRBJ2-3; 7 nucleotides match TRBD2. V lost 0 bases, J lost 0 bases, and 0 bases stayed unmatched. The CDR3 has 15 residues. The germline CDR1 and CDR2 sequences are PRHDT and FYEKMQ (reference sequence). The CDR3 loop is CASSLGGGSTDTQYF. CDR3 nucleotide sequence: TGTGCCAGCAGCTTAGGGGGAGGGAGCACAGATACGCAGTATTTT. Full variable domain (remainder filled in from reference TRBV13 and TRBJ2-3): AAGVIQSPRHLIKEKRETATLKCYPIPRHDTVYWYQQGPGQDPQFLISFYEKMQSDKGSIPDRFSAQQFSDYHSELNMSSLELGDSALYFCASSLGGGSTDTQYFGPGTRLTVL.

The CDR3 nucleotides are TGTGCCAGCAGCTTACCTAGCGGGCGGTCAGATACGCAGTATTTT. This encodes CASSLPSGRSDTQYF. The chain carries TRBV7-9 and TRBJ2-3, with TRBD2 matching over 8 bases. Trimming cost V 2 bases and J 4 bases; bases outside gene matches: 5. The length of the CDR3 is 15 residues. CDR1 and CDR2 from the germline V gene are SEHNR and FQNEAQ (reference sequence).

CDR3 sequence reads: CASSIRGTPFTDTQYF. The CDR3 bases are TGTGCCAGTAGCATTAGAGGGACCCCCTTCACAGATACGCAGTATTTT. V gene TRBV19 combines with J gene TRBJ2-3; D may correspond to TRBD1 or TRBD2 (5 bases each). Trimming took off 6 bases at V and 2 bases at J, with 18 bases between the two ends. This CDR3 is 16 amino acids long. Per germline, CDR1 LNHDA and CDR2 SQIVND (reference sequence).

As DNA, the CDR3 is TGTGCCAGCTCACAGTACGCGACAGGGGCTGGAAACACCATATATTTT. Protein sequence: CASSQYATGAGNTIYF. J is TRBJ1-3 and V is TRBV18, with 8 bases identical to TRBD1. This CDR3 has 16 residues. V trimming: 4 bases; J trimming: 2 bases; junction bases outside the gene matches: 7. The germline V gene encodes CDR1 KGHSH and CDR2 LQKENI.

The V call is TRBV2, the J call TRBJ2-7, with D unclear. The CDR3 contains 14 residues. Germline V gene lookup returns CDR1 SNHLY and CDR2 FYNNEI. Trimming shortened V by 6 bases and J by 3 bases, and 15 bases separated the two germline ends. The CDR3 loop reads CASSSSYLYYEQYF. The CDR3 DNA follows: TGTGCCAGCAGCTCCTCTTATCTTTACTACGAGCAGTACTTC.

The chain is built from TRBV30 and TRBJ1-1; maybe TRBD1 (5 bases). In germline, CDR1 is GTSNPN, CDR2 SVGIG (reference sequence). The CDR3 is 12 amino acids. Deletions cut 1 base from V and 10 bases from J, with 13 bases between. The CDR3 region is CAWSDTGVRAFF. Here the CDR3 DNA reads TGTGCCTGGAGTGACACGGGGGTGAGAGCTTTCTTT.

V gene TRBV5-4 combines with J gene TRBJ2-3, with TRBD2 as a possible D gene (6 bases). The CDR3 is 15 residues long. The ends were cut back, 3 bases at V and 0 bases at J, with 11 bases in the middle. The germline gives CDR1 SGHNT, CDR2 YYREEE (reference sequence). Here the CDR3 reads CASSYSSGSTDTQYF. CDR3 bases: TGTGCCAGCAGCTATTCAAGCGGGAGCACAGATACGCAGTATTTT. The variable domain in full, with the rest retrieved from reference TRBV5-4 and TRBJ2-3, is ETGVTQSPTHLIKTRGQQVTLRCSSQSGHNTVSWYQQALGQGPQFIFQYYREEENGRGNFPPRFSGLQFPNYSSELNVNALELDDSALYLCASSYSSGSTDTQYFGPGTRLTVL.

This clone is classed as medium-sized. The chain has TRBV4-1 and TRBJ2-1; a possible D gene is TRBD2 (5 bases). CDR3 length equals 16 residues. Germline V gives CDR1 MGHRA, CDR2 YSYEKL. Trimming stripped 1 base from V and 8 bases from J, with 18 bases between. CDR3 coding DNA: TGCGCCAGCAGCCAAGGTAGCGACACCCTCTGGGATGAGCAGTTCTTC. It yields the protein CASSQGSDTLWDEQFF.

The chain couples TRBV6-1 to TRBJ1-6; D not certain. The CDR3 is 15 amino acids. Germline loops: CDR1 MNHNS, CDR2 SASEGT. With 6 bases removed from V and 10 bases from J, the gap between germline ends came to 19 bases. Here the CDR3 DNA reads TGTGCCAGCAGGCCTACACGGGAAGGAGGCTCACCCCTCCACTTT. Translating gives CASRPTREGGSPLHF.

This clone is a singleton in its sample. The DNA for the CDR3 is TGTGCCAGCAGCGCGGACGGTGGGAAAGCCTATGGCTACACCTTC. Amino acid sequence: CASSADGGKAYGYTF. This chain links TRBV5-4 with TRBJ1-2; D remains unclear. Germline CDR1 is SGHNT and CDR2 is YYREEE (reference sequence). V was cut by 4 bases and J by 4 bases, with 17 bases left in between. This CDR3 is 15 amino acids long.